This passage covers 3 T cell receptor beta chains from one sample sequenced in a study of human T cells and chemical hapten exposure (dated by TCRdb to the early 2020s). The library was generated by RACE. The listed sequencing device is NextSeq 500. Using fastp trimming at Q25 and MiXCR clonotype assembly, TCRdb reanalyzed the public sequencing data and kept in-frame beta chains. CDR3 protein sequences are deduplicated, and each keeps its most common genes and DNA. Recorded for this sample are fewer than 150,000 distinct CDR3 sequences; roughly 13% of them occurred a single time. Around 2.7% of the sample is held by the ten biggest clonotypes. The sample's time point label, in plain terms: pre-sensitization, week 0. The meaning of the sample's treatment or condition label: therapeutic diphenylcyclopropenone sensitization with weekly scalp DPC. The sample here was whole blood, taken in connection with sensitization to the hapten diphenylcyclopropenone (DPC). The receptors stem from a woman aged 18-29 years with alopecia areata. Some clones in this sample may be carry-over from other donors' samples.

This clonotype came up many times. The V and J genes are TRBV6-4 and TRBJ2-2, with D tentatively TRBD2 (6 bases). The CDR3 contains 13 residues. The ends were cut back, 2 bases at V and 5 bases at J, with 6 bases in the middle. Germline CDR1 is MRHNA and CDR2 is SNTAGT. The DNA for the CDR3 is TGTGCCAGCAGTGACGCGGGGACCGGGGAGCTGTTTTTT. Its protein product is CASSDAGTGELFF.

This clonotype came up many times. The chain joins TRBV16 to TRBJ2-7; 8 nucleotides match TRBD1. This CDR3 is built from 16 residues. Trimming took 4 bases from V and 5 from J; bases not matched to a gene: 13. Germline V CDR1 and CDR2: KGHSY, FQNENV. The CDR3 nucleotides are TGTGCCAGCAGCCCTAATTCCGGGACAGGCGGCCACGAGCAGTACTTC. Protein: CASSPNSGTGGHEQYF.

The chain employs TRBV5-6 and TRBJ2-7, with a tentative D call TRBD2 (5 bases). Germline assignment: CDR1 SGHDT and CDR2 YYEEEE. The CDR3 totals 14 residues. V was trimmed by 4 bases and J by 4 bases, leaving 15 bases between them. CDR3 sequence: CASSEGVLFYEQYF. CDR3 nucleotides: TGTGCCAGCAGCGAGGGAGTTTTATTTTACGAGCAGTACTTC.